This TCR beta chain was identified during a study of blood T cell repertoires in COVID-19. Study-level information: Sites in the United States, Italy and Spain provided acute and convalescent COVID-19 samples.

The repertoire was sequenced with immunoSEQ multiplex PCR; TCRdb's copy has only in-frame clones and lacks some. The sample lists about 140,000 clones, 75% to 85% occurring once. V gave up 0 bases and J gave up 4 bases, with 7 bases separating them. CDR1 is GTSNPN and CDR2 is SVGIG in the germline V gene (reference sequence). The CDR3 covers 12 residues. The TCR was taken from a man in his forties or fifties with acute or convalescent COVID-19. Sequencing used peripheral blood. V gene TRBV30 combines with J gene TRBJ2-7; D not certain. CDR3: CAWSVNKYEQYF. The CDR3 bases are TGTGCCTGGAGTGTAAACAAATACGAGCAGTACTTC.